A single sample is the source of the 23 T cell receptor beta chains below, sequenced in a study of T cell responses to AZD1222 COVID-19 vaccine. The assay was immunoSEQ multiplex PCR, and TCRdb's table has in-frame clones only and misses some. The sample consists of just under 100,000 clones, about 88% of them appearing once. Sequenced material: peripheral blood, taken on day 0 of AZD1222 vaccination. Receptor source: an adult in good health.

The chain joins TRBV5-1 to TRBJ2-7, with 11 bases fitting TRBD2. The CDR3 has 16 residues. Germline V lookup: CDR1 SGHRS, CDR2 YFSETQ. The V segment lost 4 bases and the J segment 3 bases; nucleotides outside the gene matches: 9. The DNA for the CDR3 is TGCGCCAGCAGCGAGCTCACTAGCGGGGGTGGCTACGAGCAGTACTTC. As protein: CASSELTSGGGYEQYF.

This chain's CDR3 is CASSLSWEGYTF. CDR3 DNA sequence: TGTGCCAGCAGTTTATCTTGGGAGGGCTACACCTTC. The V and J genes are TRBV12-3 or TRBV12-4 and TRBJ1-2, with D unresolved. CDR3 length: 12 amino acids. V shed 2 bases and J shed 8 bases, with 9 bases lying between them.

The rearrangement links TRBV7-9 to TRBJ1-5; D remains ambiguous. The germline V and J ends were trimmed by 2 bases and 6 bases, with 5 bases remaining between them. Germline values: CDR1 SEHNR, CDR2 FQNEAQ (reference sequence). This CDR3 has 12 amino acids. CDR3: CASSLPGQPQHF. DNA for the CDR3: TGTGCCAGCAGCTTACCAGGTCAGCCCCAGCATTTT.

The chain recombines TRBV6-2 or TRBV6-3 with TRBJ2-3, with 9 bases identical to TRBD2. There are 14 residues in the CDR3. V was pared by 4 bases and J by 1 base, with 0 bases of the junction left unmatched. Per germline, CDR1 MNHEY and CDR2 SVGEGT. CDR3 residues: CASSWTSGTDTQYF. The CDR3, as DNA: TGTGCCAGCAGTTGGACTAGCGGCACAGATACGCAGTATTTT.

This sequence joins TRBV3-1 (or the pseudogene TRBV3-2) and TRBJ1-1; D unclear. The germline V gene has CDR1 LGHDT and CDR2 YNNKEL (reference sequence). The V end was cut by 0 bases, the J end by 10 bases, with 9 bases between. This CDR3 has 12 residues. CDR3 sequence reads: CASSQDYGRAFF. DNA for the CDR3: TGTGCCAGCAGCCAAGACTACGGCAGAGCTTTCTTT.

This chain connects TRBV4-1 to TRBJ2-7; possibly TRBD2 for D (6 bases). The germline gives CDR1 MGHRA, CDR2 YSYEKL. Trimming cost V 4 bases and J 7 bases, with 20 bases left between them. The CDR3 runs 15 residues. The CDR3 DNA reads TGCGCCAGCAGCCCTGTGGAGGGGCCTCTGAGAGAGCAGTACTTC. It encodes CASSPVEGPLREQYF.

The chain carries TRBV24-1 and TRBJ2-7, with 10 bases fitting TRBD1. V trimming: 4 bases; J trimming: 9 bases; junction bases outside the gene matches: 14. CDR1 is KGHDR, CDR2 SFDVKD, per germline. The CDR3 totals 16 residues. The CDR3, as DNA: TGTGCCACCAGTGACCCGGGACAGGGGTTGTTTCGGCTGCAGTACTTC. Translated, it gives CATSDPGQGLFRLQYF.

The CDR3 spells CASSLYLQGYRYGYTF. The DNA for the CDR3 is TGTGCCAGCAGCTTGTACTTACAGGGGTACCGTTATGGCTACACCTTC. V is TRBV5-4 and J is TRBJ1-2, with 7 bases that match TRBD1. The CDR3 spans 16 residues. Trimming removed 1 base from V and 5 bases from J; junction bases left unmatched: 11. CDR1 is SGHNT, CDR2 YYREEE, per germline (reference sequence).

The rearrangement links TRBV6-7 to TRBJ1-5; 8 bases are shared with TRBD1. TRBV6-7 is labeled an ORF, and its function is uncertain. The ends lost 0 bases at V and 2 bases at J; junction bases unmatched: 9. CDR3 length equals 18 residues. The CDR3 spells CASSYSIRQGACNQPQHF. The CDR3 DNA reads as TGTGCCAGCAGTTACTCGATTCGGCAGGGGGCATGCAATCAGCCCCAGCATTTT.

CDR3 in amino acids: CASSLETGRGNSPLHF. For the CDR3, the DNA is TGTGCCAGCAGCTTGGAAACGGGCCGGGGTAATTCACCCCTCCACTTT. The V gene is TRBV5-8, the J gene TRBJ1-6; D remains ambiguous. Trimming stripped 0 bases from V and 6 bases from J, with 13 bases between. CDR3 length equals 16 residues. CDR1 and CDR2 (germline): SGHTS, YDEGEE. Supplemented by reference TRBV5-8 and TRBJ1-6, the full variable domain reads EAGVTQSPTHLIKTRGQQATLRCSPISGHTSVYWYQQALGLGLQFLLWYDEGEERNRGNFPPRFSGRQFPNYSSELNVNALELEDSALYLCASSLETGRGNSPLHFGNGTRLTVT.

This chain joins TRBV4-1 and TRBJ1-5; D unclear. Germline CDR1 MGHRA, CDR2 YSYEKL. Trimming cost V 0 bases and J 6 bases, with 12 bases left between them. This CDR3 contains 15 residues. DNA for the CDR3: TGCGCCAGCAGCCAAGATACCGGGAGAGGTCAGCCCCAGCATTTT. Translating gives CASSQDTGRGQPQHF.

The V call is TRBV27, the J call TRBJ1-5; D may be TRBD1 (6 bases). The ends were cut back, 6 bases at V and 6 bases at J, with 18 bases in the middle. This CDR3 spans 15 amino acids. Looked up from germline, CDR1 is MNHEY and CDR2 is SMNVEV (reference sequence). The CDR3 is CASSEGGELGQPQHF. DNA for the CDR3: TGTGCCAGCAGCGAAGGGGGGGAGTTAGGTCAGCCCCAGCATTTT.

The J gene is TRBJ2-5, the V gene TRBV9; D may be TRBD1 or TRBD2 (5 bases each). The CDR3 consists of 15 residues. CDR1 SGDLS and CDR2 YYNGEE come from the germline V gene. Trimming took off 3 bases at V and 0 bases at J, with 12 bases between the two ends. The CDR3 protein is CASSAGALYQETQYF. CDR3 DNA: TGTGCCAGCAGCGCCGGGGCGCTGTACCAAGAGACCCAGTACTTC.

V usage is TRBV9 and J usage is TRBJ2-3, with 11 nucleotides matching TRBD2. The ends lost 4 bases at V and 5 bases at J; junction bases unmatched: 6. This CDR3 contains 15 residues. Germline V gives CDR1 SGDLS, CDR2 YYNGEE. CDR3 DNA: TGTGCCAGCAGCATTAGCGGGGGGGCCAGAGATACGCAGTATTTT. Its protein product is CASSISGGARDTQYF.

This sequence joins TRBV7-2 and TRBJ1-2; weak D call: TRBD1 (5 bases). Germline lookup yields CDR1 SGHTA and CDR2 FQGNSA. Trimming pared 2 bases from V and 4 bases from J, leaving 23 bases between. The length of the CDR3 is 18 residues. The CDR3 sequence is CASSLTGSSGTGPYGYTF. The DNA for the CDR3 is TGTGCCAGCAGCTTAACCGGCTCTTCCGGGACTGGCCCCTATGGCTACACCTTC.

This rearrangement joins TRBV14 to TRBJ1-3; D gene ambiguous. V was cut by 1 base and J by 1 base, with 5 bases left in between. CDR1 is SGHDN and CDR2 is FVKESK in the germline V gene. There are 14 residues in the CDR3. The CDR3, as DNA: TGTGCCAGCAGCCAAGGGGGATCTGGAAACACCATATATTTT. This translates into CASSQGGSGNTIYF.

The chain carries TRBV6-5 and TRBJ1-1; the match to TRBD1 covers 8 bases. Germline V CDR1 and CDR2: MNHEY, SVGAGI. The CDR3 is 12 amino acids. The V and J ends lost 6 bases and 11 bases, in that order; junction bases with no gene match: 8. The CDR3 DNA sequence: TGTGCCAGCAGCTTCGGACAGGGCGGCGCTTTCTTT. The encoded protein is CASSFGQGGAFF.

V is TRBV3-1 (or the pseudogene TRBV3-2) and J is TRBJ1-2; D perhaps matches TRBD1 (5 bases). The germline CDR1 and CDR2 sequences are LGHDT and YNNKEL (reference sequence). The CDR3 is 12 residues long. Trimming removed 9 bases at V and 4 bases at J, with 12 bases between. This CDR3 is CASSGSSYGYTF. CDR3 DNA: TGTGCCAGTTCAGGGTCGAGCTATGGCTACACCTTC.

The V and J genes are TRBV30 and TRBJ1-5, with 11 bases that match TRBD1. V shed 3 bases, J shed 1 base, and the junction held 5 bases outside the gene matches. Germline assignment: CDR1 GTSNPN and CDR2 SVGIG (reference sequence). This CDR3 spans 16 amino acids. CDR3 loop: CAWRRTGGGSNQPQHF. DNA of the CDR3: TGTGCCTGGAGAAGGACAGGGGGCGGGAGCAATCAGCCCCAGCATTTT.

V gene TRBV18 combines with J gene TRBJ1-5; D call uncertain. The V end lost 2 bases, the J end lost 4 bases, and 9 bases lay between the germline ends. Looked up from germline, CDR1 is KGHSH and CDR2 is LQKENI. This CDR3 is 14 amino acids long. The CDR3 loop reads CASSPNRGNQPQHF. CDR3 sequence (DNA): TGTGCCAGCTCACCAAATCGCGGGAATCAGCCCCAGCATTTT.

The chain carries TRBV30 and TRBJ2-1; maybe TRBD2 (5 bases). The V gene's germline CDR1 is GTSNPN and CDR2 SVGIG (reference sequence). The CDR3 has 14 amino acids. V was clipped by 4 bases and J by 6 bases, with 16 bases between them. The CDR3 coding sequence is TGTGCCTGGACTCCCGGGGTTCAGTTCAATGAGCAGTTCTTC. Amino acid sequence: CAWTPGVQFNEQFF. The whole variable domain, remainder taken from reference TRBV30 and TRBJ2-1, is SQTIHQWPATLVQPVGSPLSLECTVEGTSNPNLYWYRQAAGRGLQLLFYSVGIGQISSEVPQNLSASRPQDRQFILSSKKLLLSDSGFYLCAWTPGVQFNEQFFGPGTRLTVL.

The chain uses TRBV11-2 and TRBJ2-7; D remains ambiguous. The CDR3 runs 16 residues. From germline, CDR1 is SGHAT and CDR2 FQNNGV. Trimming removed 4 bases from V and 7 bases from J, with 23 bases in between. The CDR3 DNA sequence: TGTGCCAGCAGCTCCCTTTTCCGTGCTACGCTGGGGGAGCAGTACTTC. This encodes CASSSLFRATLGEQYF.

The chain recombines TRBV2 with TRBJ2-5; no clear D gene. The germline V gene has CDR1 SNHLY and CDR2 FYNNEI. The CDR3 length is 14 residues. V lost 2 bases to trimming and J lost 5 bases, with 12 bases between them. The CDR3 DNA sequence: TGTGCCAGCAGTGAACAGTCTCCCTCGGAGACCCAGTACTTC. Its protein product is CASSEQSPSETQYF.